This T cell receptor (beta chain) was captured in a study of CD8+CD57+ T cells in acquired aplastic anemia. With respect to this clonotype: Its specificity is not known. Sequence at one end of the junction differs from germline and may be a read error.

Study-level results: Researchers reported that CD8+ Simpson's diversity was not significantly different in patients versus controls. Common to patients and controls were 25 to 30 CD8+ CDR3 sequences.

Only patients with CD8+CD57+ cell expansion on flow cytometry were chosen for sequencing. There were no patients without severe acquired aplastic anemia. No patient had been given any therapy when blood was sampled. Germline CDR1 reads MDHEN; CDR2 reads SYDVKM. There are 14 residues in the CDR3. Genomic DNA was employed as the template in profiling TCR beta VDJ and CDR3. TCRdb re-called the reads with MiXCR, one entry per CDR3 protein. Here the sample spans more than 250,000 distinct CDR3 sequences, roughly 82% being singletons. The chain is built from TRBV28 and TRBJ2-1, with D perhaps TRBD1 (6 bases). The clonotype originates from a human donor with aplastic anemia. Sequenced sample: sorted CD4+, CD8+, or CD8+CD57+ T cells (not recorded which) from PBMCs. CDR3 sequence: CASSFNREINEQFF. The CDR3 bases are TGTGCCAGCAGTTTTAACAGGGAAATCAATGAGCAATTCTTC.